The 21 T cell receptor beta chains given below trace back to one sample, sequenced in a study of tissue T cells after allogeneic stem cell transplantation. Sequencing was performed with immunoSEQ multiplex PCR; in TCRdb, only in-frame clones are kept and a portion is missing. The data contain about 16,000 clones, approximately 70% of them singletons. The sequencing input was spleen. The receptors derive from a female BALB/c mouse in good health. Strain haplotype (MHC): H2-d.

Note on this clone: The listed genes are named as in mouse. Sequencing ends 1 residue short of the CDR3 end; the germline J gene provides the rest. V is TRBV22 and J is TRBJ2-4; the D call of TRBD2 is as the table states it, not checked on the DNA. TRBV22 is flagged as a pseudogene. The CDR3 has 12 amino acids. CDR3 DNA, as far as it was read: TGTGCCAGCAGTGTGACTTCTAACACCTTGTAC. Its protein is CASSVTSNTLY. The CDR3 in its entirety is CASSVTSNTLYF.

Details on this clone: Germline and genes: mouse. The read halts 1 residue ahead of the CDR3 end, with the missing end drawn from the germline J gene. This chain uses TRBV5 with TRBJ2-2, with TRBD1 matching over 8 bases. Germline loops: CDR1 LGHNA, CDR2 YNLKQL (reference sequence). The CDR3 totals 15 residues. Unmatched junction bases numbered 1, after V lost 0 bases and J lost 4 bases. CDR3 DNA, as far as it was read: TGTGCCAGCAGCCAAGAAACAGGGGGCACCGGGCAGCTCTAC. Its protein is CASSQETGGTGQLY. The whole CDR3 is CASSQETGGTGQLYF.

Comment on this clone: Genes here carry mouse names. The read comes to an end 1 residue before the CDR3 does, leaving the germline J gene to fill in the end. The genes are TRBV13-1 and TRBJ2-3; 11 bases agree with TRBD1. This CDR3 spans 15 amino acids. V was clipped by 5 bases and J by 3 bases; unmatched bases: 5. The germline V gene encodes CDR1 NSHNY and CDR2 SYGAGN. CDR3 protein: CASRDRGRGAETLYF. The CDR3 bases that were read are TGTGCCAGCAGGGACAGGGGGCGGGGGGCAGAAACGCTGTAT.

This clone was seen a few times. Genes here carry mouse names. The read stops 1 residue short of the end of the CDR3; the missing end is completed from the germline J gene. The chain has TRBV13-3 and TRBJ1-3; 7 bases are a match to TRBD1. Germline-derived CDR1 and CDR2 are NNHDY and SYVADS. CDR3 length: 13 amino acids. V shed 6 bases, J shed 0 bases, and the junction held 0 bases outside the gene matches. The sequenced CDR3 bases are TGTGCCAGCAACAGGGGTTCTGGAAATACGCTCTAT. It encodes CASNRGSGNTLY. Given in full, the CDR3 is CASNRGSGNTLYF.

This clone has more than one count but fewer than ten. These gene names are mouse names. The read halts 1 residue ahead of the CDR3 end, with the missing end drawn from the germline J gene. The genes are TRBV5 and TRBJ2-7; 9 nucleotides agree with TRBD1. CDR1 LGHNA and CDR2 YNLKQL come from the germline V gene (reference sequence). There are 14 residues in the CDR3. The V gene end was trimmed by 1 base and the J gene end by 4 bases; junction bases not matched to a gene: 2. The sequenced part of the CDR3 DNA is TGTGCCAGCAGCCAAGGGACAGGGGATTATGAACAGTAC. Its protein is CASSQGTGDYEQY. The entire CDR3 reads CASSQGTGDYEQYF.

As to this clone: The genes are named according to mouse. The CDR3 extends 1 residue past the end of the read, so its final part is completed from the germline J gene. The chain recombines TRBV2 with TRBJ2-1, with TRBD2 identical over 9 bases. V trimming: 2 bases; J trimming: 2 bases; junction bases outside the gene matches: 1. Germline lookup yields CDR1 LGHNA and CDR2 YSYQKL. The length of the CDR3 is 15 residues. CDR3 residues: CASSQRLGDYAEQFF. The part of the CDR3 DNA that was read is TGTGCCAGCAGCCAACGACTGGGGGACTATGCTGAGCAGTTC.

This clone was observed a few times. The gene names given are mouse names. CDR3 DNA (partial): TGTGCTAGCAGAACAGGGGATGAACAGTAC. Protein: CASRTGDEQY. Given in full, the CDR3 is CASRTGDEQYF. The chain has TRBV29 and TRBJ2-7; 7 nucleotides line up with TRBD1. The read terminates 1 residue ahead of where the CDR3 ends, so the germline J gene completes it. This CDR3 region has 11 residues. Losses at the gene ends were 6 bases for V and 5 bases for J; bases not matched to a gene: 1. CDR1 is MSHET, CDR2 SYDVDS, per germline.

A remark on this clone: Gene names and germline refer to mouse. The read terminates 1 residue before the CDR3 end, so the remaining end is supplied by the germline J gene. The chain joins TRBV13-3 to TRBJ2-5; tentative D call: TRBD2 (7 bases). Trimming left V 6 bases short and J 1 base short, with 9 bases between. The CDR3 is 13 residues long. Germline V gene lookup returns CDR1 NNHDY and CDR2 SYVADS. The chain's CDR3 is CASTGGDQDTQYF. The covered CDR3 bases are TGTGCCAGCACGGGGGGCGACCAAGACACCCAGTAC.

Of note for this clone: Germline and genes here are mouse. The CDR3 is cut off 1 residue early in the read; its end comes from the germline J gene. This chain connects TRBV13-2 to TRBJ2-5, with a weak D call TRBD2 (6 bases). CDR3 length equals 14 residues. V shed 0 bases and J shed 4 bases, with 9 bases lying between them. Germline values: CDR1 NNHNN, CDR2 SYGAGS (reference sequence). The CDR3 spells CASGDDWEEDTQYF. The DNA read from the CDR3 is TGTGCCAGCGGTGATGACTGGGAGGAAGACACCCAGTAC.

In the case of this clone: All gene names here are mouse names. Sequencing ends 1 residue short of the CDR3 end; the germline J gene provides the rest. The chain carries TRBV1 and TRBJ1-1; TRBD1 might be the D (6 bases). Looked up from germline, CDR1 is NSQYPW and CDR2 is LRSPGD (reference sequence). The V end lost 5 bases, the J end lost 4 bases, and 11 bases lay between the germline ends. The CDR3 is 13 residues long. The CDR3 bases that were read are TGCACCTGCAGTCCAGGGGAGGGCACAGAAGTCTTC. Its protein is CTCSPGEGTEVF. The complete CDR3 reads CTCSPGEGTEVFF.

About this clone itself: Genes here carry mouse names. Incomplete CDR3 DNA: TGTGCCAGCAGTCGCGGTTCCAACGAAAGATTATTT. The encoded protein is CASSRGSNERLF. The CDR3 in full is CASSRGSNERLFF. This sequence joins TRBV19 and TRBJ1-4; the D is unclear. The read terminates 1 residue ahead of where the CDR3 ends, so the germline J gene completes it. V shed 4 bases and J shed 1 base, with 5 bases lying between them. Germline V gene data show CDR1 as FNHDT and CDR2 as SITEND (reference sequence). CDR3 length equals 13 residues.

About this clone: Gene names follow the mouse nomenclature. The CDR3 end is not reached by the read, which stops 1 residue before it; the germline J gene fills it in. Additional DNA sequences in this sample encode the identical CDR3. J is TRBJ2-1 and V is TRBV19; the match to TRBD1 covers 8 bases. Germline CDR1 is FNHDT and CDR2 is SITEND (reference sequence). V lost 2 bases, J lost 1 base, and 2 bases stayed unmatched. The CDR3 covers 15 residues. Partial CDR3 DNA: TGTGCCAGCAGTATCACAGGGGGAAACTATGCTGAGCAGTTC. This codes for CASSITGGNYAEQF. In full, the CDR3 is CASSITGGNYAEQFF.

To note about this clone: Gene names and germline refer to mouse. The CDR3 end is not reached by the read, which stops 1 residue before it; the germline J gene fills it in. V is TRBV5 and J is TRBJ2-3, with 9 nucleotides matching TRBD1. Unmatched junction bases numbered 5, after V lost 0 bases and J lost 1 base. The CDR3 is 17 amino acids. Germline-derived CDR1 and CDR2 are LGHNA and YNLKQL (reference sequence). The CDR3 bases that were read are TGTGCCAGCAGCCAAGAACACAGGGGGCTGGGTGCAGAAACGCTGTAT. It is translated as CASSQEHRGLGAETLY. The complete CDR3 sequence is CASSQEHRGLGAETLYF.

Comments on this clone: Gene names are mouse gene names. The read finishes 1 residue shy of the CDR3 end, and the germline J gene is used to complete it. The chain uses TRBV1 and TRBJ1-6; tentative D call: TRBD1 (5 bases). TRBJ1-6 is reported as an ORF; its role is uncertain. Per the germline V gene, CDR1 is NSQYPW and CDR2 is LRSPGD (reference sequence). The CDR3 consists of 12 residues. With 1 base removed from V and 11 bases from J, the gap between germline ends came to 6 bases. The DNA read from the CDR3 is TGCACCTGCAGTGCAGCAGGGACGCCCCTCTAC. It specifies CTCSAAGTPLY. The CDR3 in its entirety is CTCSAAGTPLYF.

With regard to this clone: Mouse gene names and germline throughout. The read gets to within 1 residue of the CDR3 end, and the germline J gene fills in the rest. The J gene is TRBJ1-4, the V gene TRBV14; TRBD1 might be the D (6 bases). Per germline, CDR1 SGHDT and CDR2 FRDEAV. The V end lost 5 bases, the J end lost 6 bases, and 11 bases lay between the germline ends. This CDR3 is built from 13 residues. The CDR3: CASRSGTHERLFF. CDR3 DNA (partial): TGTGCCAGCAGATCCGGGACACACGAAAGATTATTT.

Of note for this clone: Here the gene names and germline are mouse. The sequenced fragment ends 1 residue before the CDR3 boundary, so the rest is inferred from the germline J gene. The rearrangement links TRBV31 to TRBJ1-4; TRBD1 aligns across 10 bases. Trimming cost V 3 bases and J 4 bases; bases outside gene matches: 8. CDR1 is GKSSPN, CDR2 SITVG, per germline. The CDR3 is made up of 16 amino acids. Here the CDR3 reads CAWRDFRDRGNERLFF. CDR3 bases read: TGTGCCTGGAGAGACTTCCGGGACAGGGGCAACGAAAGATTATTT.

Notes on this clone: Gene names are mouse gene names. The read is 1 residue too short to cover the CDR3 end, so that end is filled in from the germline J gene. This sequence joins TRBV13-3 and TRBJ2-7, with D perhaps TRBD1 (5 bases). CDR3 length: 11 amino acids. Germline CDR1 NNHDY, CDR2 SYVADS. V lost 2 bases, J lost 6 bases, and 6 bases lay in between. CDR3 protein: CASSERGEQYF. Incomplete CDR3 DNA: TGTGCCAGCAGTGAGAGGGGTGAACAGTAC.

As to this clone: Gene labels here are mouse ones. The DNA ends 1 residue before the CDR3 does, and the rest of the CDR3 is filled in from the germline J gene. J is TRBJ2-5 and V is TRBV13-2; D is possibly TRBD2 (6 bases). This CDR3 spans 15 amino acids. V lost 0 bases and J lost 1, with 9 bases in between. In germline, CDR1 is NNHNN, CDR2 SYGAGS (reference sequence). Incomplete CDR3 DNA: TGTGCCAGCGGTGATGCCCGGGGGGACCAAGACACCCAGTAC. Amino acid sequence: CASGDARGDQDTQY. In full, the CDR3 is CASGDARGDQDTQYF.

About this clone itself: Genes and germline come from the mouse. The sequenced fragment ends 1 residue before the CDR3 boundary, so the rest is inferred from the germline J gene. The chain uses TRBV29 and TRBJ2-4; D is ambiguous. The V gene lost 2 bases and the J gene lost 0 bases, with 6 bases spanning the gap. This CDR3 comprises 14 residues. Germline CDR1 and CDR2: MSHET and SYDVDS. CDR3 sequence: CASSLAASQNTLYF. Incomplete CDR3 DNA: TGTGCTAGCAGTTTAGCAGCTAGTCAAAACACCTTGTAC.

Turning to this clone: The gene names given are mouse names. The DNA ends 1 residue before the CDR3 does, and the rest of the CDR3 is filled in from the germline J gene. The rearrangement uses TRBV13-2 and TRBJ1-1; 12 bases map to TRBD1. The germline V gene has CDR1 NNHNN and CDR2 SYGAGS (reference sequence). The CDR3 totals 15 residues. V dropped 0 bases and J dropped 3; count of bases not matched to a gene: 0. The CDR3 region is CASGDGDRGHTEVFF. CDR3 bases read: TGTGCCAGCGGTGATGGGGACAGGGGGCACACAGAAGTCTTC.

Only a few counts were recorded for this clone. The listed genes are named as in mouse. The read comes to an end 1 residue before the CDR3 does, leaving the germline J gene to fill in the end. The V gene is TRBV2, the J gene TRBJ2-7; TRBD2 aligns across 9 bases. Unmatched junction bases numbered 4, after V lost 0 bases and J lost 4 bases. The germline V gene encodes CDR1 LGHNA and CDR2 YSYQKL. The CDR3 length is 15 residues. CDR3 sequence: CASSQDEDWGYEQYF. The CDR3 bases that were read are TGTGCCAGCAGCCAAGATGAGGACTGGGGTTATGAACAGTAC.